Each of the 26 T cell receptor beta chains below was sequenced from the same sample in a study of shared clonotypes between healthy human individuals. TCRdb's table, derived via immunoSEQ multiplex PCR, lists solely in-frame clones and lacks some. Counted here are some 2,500,000 clones, roughly 90% occurring once; the ten biggest clones make up 0.3% to 0.45%. Material: naive CD4+ T cells from PBMCs. Subset defined: CD45RA+ positively selected. The origin of the receptors is a man aged 18-30 years in good health. Some clones in this sample may be carry-over from other donors' samples.

The V call is TRBV14, the J call TRBJ2-7, with D perhaps TRBD1 or TRBD2 (5 bases each). Trimming pared 1 base from V and 8 bases from J, leaving 18 bases between. The germline V gene encodes CDR1 SGHDN and CDR2 FVKESK. The CDR3 runs 15 residues. The CDR3 loop reads CASSQGSTGAFKQYF. The CDR3 nucleotides read TGTGCCAGCAGCCAAGGGTCGACCGGGGCTTTTAAGCAGTACTTC.

Comments on this clone: The same CDR3 also results from other DNA sequences found in this sample. J is TRBJ2-7 and V is TRBV27; TRBD2 aligns across 7 bases. This CDR3 has 14 residues. In germline, CDR1 is MNHEY, CDR2 SMNVEV (reference sequence). Trimming took 6 bases from V and 3 from J; bases not matched to a gene: 8. For the CDR3, the DNA is TGTGCCAGCAGCCCTGGGACGGGGGGCTACGAGCAGTACTTC. Its protein product is CASSPGTGGYEQYF.

The chain combines TRBV9 with TRBJ2-1; 7 nucleotides agree with TRBD2. Germline assignment: CDR1 SGDLS and CDR2 YYNGEE. The CDR3 runs to 16 residues. Trimming took 4 bases from V and 2 from J; bases not matched to a gene: 9. CDR3 DNA sequence: TGTGCCAGCAGCCCCGGGGGGTATGCTACCTACAATGAGCAGTTCTTC. Protein product: CASSPGGYATYNEQFF.

The V gene is TRBV4-1, the J gene TRBJ1-2; TRBD1 aligns across 9 bases. Germline-derived CDR1 and CDR2 are MGHRA and YSYEKL. This CDR3 is 15 amino acids long. V shed 4 bases, J shed 8 bases, and the junction held 11 bases outside the gene matches. CDR3 region: CASSLYSGQGIGYTF. CDR3 in DNA: TGCGCCAGCAGCCTCTATTCGGGACAGGGTATCGGCTACACCTTC.

The chain is built from TRBV10-3 and TRBJ1-4, with 7 bases identical to TRBD1. Germline V CDR1 and CDR2: ENHRY, SYGVKD. J lost 3 bases, V lost 2 bases, and 6 bases had no gene match. This CDR3 has 16 residues. The DNA for the CDR3 is TGTGCCATCAGTGAGACCCGGACAGGTCCTAATGAAAAACTGTTTTTT. It specifies CAISETRTGPNEKLFF.

The chain employs TRBV9 and TRBJ2-1; 15 nucleotides line up with TRBD2. Germline CDR1 and CDR2: SGDLS and YYNGEE. The CDR3 is 17 amino acids. After removal of 4 bases from V and 9 bases from J, the junction contained 11 bases not matched to a gene. The CDR3 sequence is CASSSPGTSGRKAEQFF. The DNA for the CDR3 is TGTGCCAGCAGCTCCCCCGGGACTAGCGGGAGGAAGGCTGAGCAGTTCTTC.

This rearrangement joins TRBV19 to TRBJ2-7; D gene unclear. Germline V gene data show CDR1 as LNHDA and CDR2 as SQIVND (reference sequence). V dropped 1 base and J dropped 3 bases, with 10 bases sitting between them. The CDR3 loop spans 14 amino acids. CDR3 in DNA: TGTGCCAGTAGTATAGCCGGCGGTAACTACGAGCAGTACTTC. This encodes CASSIAGGNYEQYF.

This clone was found once. The chain has TRBV4-2 and TRBJ2-1; TRBD2 is a possible D gene (6 bases). The CDR3 is 18 residues long. The germline CDR1 and CDR2 sequences are LGHNA and YNFKEQ. V lost 0 bases and J lost 0, with 15 bases in between. The CDR3 sequence is CASSQDRLGLSSYNEQFF. The CDR3 bases are TGTGCCAGCAGCCAAGATCGGTTGGGACTCAGCTCCTACAATGAGCAGTTCTTC.

This chain links TRBV25-1 with TRBJ1-2; D gene uncertain. The CDR3 consists of 14 residues. Germline V CDR1 and CDR2: MGHDK, SYGVNS. V lost 1 base and J lost 2, with 8 bases in between. The CDR3 reads CASSEFTRNYGYTF. CDR3 coding DNA: TGTGCCAGCAGTGAATTCACACGGAACTATGGCTACACCTTC.

The gene calls are TRBV6-1 and TRBJ1-1; D is unresolved. With 8 bases removed from V and 4 bases from J, the gap between germline ends came to 14 bases. The CDR3 consists of 13 residues. Germline values: CDR1 MNHNS, CDR2 SASEGT. The CDR3 region has the DNA TGTGCCAGCCCTGGGTCCCCCGGCACTGAAGCTTTCTTT. Its translation is CASPGSPGTEAFF.

The chain is built from TRBV28 and TRBJ1-4; D not certain. The V and J ends lost 4 bases and 0 bases respectively, with 9 bases between them. Germline V CDR1 and CDR2: MDHEN, SYDVKM. The CDR3 loop spans 15 amino acids. As DNA, the CDR3 is TGTGCCAGCAGTTCCCCAGAGTCAACTAATGAAAAACTGTTTTTT. Translated: CASSSPESTNEKLFF.

CDR3 nucleotides: TGCGCCAGCAGCCACTGGGGGCAGGGGCTCGACAAAAACATTCAGTACTTC. Protein: CASSHWGQGLDKNIQYF. The gene calls are TRBV4-1 and TRBJ2-4, with D possibly being TRBD1 (6 bases). This CDR3 spans 17 amino acids. CDR1 and CDR2 (germline): MGHRA, YSYEKL. The ends were cut back, 3 bases at V and 3 bases at J, with 18 bases in the middle.

The chain combines TRBV2 with TRBJ1-6, with D possibly being TRBD1 (5 bases). The ends were cut back, 7 bases at V and 7 bases at J, with 11 bases in the middle. CDR1 and CDR2 (germline): SNHLY, FYNNEI. The CDR3 has 13 amino acids. The CDR3 is CASIWGSNSPLHF. The CDR3 nucleotides read TGTGCCAGCATCTGGGGGTCAAATTCACCCCTCCACTTT.

The chain is built from TRBV6-6 and TRBJ1-2, with D perhaps matching TRBD1 (5 bases). V was pared by 6 bases and J by 2 bases, with 10 bases between. Germline CDR1 reads MNHNY; CDR2 reads SVGAGI (reference sequence). The CDR3 has 13 residues. Here the CDR3 DNA reads TGTGCCAGCAGGGGGACCGAAAACTATGGCTACACCTTC. Translating gives CASRGTENYGYTF.

The chain has TRBV7-9 and TRBJ2-1, with 8 positions matching TRBD1. Per the germline V gene, CDR1 is SEHNR and CDR2 is FQNEAQ (reference sequence). The CDR3 totals 13 residues. The trim removed 0 bases at V and 12 bases at J, leaving 4 bases unmatched. The CDR3 loop reads CASSLAPGQGQFF. CDR3 sequence (DNA): TGTGCCAGCAGCTTAGCTCCAGGACAGGGGCAGTTCTTC.

This clone was recorded once. This rearrangement joins TRBV5-4 to TRBJ2-5; 15 bases are a match to TRBD2. Germline trimming cut 4 bases from V and 5 bases from J; bases unmatched to any gene: 9. Germline V gives CDR1 SGHNT, CDR2 YYREEE (reference sequence). This CDR3 spans 17 amino acids. The CDR3 sequence: CASSPTGTSGRFETQYF. For the CDR3, the DNA is TGTGCCAGCAGCCCAACCGGGACTAGCGGGAGGTTTGAGACCCAGTACTTC.

J is TRBJ2-1 and V is TRBV7-9; 7 bases align to TRBD1. V shed 1 base and J 1 base; nucleotides not matched to a gene: 1. Germline lookup yields CDR1 SEHNR and CDR2 FQNEAQ (reference sequence). The CDR3 is made up of 15 amino acids. The CDR3 DNA reads TGTGCCAGCAGCTTAGAGGGGGCGTCCTACAATGAGCAGTTCTTC. It translates to CASSLEGASYNEQFF.

As for this clone: This sample also contains other DNA sequences that code for the same CDR3. This chain connects TRBV9 to TRBJ2-5; D might be TRBD2 (6 bases). CDR3 size: 13 residues. The V end was cut by 0 bases, the J end by 4 bases, with 7 bases between. Germline V CDR1 and CDR2: SGDLS, YYNGEE. The CDR3, as DNA: TGTGCCAGCAGCGTAGATAGCGGAGAGACCCAGTACTTC. Its protein is CASSVDSGETQYF.

Note on this clone: Other nucleotide sequences from this sample produce the same CDR3. The chain combines TRBV5-4 with TRBJ2-1; possible D gene TRBD1, 6 bases. Germline CDR1 SGHNT, CDR2 YYREEE (reference sequence). V gave up 4 bases and J gave up 4 bases, with 9 bases separating them. The CDR3 runs 13 residues. The CDR3, as DNA: TGTGCCAGCAGCCTAGGACAGTACAATGAGCAGTTCTTC. Encoded protein: CASSLGQYNEQFF.

The genes are TRBV4-2 and TRBJ2-1; 9 nucleotides line up with TRBD2. Germline CDR1 and CDR2: LGHNA and YNFKEQ. Trimming took 4 bases from V and 2 from J; bases not matched to a gene: 9. This CDR3 region has 17 residues. As DNA, the CDR3 is TGTGCCAGCAGCCCCCAATCGACTAGCGGAGCCTACAATGAGCAGTTCTTC. Translating gives CASSPQSTSGAYNEQFF.

The chain links TRBV7-3 to TRBJ2-1; D is unresolved. CDR1 is SGHTA and CDR2 is FQGTGA in the germline V gene. V lost 5 bases and J lost 2, with 22 bases in between. This CDR3 has 18 residues. As DNA, the CDR3 is TGTGCCAGCAGCCTCCTGGGGTCCCGAGGTGGCGCCTACAATGAGCAGTTCTTC. Translating it yields CASSLLGSRGGAYNEQFF.

A few counts support this clone. The chain joins TRBV28 to TRBJ1-5, with a weak D call TRBD1 (5 bases). V lost 6 bases, J lost 6 bases, and 15 bases lay in between. The CDR3 covers 14 residues. Looked up from germline, CDR1 is MDHEN and CDR2 is SYDVKM. This chain's CDR3 is CASRGAPGFQPQHF. In DNA, the CDR3 is TGTGCCAGCAGAGGGGCCCCAGGGTTTCAGCCCCAGCATTTT.

The chain joins TRBV27 to TRBJ2-7; possibly TRBD1 for D (6 bases). V was pared by 3 bases and J by 5 bases, with 8 bases between. Germline V CDR1 and CDR2: MNHEY, SMNVEV (reference sequence). This CDR3 is built from 12 residues. Here the CDR3 reads CASSFTGHEQYF. The CDR3 bases are TGTGCCAGCAGTTTCACAGGGCACGAGCAGTACTTC.

The J gene is TRBJ2-7, the V gene TRBV4-1; TRBD1 matches at 8 bases. This CDR3 contains 17 residues. Germline V CDR1 and CDR2: MGHRA, YSYEKL. The J segment lost 5 bases and the V segment lost 0 bases, leaving 12 bases of the junction unmatched. CDR3: CASSQDRGDRGIHEQYF. Here the CDR3 DNA reads TGCGCCAGCAGCCAAGATAGGGGAGACAGGGGAATTCACGAGCAGTACTTC.

This chain links TRBV6-6 with TRBJ2-5; D is possibly TRBD1 (5 bases). Germline lookup yields CDR1 MNHNY and CDR2 SVGAGI (reference sequence). Trimming removed 7 bases from V and 0 bases from J, with 9 bases in between. CDR3 length: 13 residues. The CDR3, as DNA: TGTGCCAGCACTCTCAGGGACCAAGAGACCCAGTACTTC. Residues: CASTLRDQETQYF.

On this clone itself: The identical CDR3 is also encoded by other nucleotide sequences in the sample. The chain is built from TRBV5-1 and TRBJ1-1; 9 nucleotides match TRBD1. Germline V gene data show CDR1 as SGHRS and CDR2 as YFSETQ. V was clipped by 4 bases and J by 7 bases; unmatched bases: 2. The CDR3 loop spans 12 amino acids. CDR3 DNA sequence: TGCGCCAGCAGCCCGGGACAGGGTGAAGCTTTCTTT. Amino acid sequence: CASSPGQGEAFF.